The TCR beta chain under discussion was sequenced for a study of CD8+ T cells in alopecia areata. Germline-derived CDR1 and CDR2 are SGHVS and FNYEAQ. CDR3 size: 13 residues. Trimming stripped 5 bases from V and 7 bases from J, with 12 bases between. This clone was found a few times. Isolated RNA was reverse transcribed into cDNA used as the sequencing template. TCRdb keeps only in-frame clones here, not all; method: immunoSEQ multiplex PCR. The top ten hold around 15% of the sample, which has about 97,000 clones, just under 60% seen once. Treatment: oral pan-JAK inhibitor, 5-10 mg twice daily. Lesional scalp tissue (obtained by punch biopsy) and peripheral blood were collected from alopecia areata patients.

The source is a human donor with alopecia areata. Sample: CD8+ T cells sorted from blood, taken between weeks 55 and 65, from a patient treated with tofacitinib. The rearrangement uses TRBV7-6 and TRBJ1-5, with D unclear. CDR3 nucleotides: TGTGCCAGCAGCCACGATAGGACCCAGCCCCAGCATTTT. Protein sequence: CASSHDRTQPQHF.